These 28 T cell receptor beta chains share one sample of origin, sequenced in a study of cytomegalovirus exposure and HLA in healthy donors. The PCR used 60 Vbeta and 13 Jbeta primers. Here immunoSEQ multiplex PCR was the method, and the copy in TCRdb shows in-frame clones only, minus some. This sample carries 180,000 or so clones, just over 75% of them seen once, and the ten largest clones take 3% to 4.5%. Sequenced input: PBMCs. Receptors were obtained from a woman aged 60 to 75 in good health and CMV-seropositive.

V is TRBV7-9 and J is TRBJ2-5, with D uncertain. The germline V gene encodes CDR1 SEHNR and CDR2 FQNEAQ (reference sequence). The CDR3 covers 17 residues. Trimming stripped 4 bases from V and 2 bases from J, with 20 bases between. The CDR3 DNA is TGTGCCAGCAGCTCCCCATGGGCGTCGGTTTATCAAGAGACCCAGTACTTC. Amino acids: CASSSPWASVYQETQYF.

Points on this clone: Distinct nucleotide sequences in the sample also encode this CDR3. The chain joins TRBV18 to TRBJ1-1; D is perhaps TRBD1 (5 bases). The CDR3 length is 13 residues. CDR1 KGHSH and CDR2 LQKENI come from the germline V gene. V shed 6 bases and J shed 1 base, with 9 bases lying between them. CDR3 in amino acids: CASSVGGNTEAFF. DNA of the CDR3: TGTGCCAGCTCTGTGGGGGGGAACACTGAAGCTTTCTTT.

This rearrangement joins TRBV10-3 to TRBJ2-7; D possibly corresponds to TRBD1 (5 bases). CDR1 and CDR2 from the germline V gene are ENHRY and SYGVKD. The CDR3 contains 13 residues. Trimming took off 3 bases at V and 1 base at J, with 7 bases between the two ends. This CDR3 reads CAISDRVSYEQYF. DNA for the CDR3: TGTGCCATCAGTGACAGGGTTTCCTACGAGCAGTACTTC.

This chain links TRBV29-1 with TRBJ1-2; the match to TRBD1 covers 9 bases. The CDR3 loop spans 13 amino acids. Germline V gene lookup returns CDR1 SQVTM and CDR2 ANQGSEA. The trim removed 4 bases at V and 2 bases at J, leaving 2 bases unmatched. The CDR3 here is CSVVGTGNYGYTF. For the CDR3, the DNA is TGCAGCGTTGTTGGGACAGGGAACTATGGCTACACCTTC.

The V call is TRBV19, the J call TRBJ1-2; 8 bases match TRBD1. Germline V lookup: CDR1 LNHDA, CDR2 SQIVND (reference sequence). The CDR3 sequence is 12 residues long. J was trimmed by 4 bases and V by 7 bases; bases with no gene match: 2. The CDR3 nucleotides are TGTGCCAGTACCGGGACAGGCTATGGCTACACCTTC. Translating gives CASTGTGYGYTF.

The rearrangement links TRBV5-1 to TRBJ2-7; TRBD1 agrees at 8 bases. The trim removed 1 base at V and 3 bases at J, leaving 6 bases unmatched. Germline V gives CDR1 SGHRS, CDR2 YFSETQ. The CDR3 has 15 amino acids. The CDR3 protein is CASSLRAGGDYEQYF. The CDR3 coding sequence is TGCGCCAGCAGCTTGAGGGCAGGGGGCGACTACGAGCAGTACTTC.

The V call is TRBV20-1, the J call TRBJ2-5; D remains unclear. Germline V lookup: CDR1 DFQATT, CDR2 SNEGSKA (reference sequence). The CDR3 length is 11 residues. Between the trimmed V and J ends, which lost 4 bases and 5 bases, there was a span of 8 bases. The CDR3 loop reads CSAKRLETQYF. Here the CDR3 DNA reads TGCAGTGCTAAGCGCCTGGAGACCCAGTACTTC.

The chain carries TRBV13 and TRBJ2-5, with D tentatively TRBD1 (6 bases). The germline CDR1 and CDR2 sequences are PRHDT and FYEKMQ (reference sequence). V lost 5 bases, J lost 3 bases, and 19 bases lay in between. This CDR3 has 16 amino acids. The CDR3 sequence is CASSPRQAGFKETQYF. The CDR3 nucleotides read TGTGCCAGCAGCCCGAGACAGGCCGGATTTAAAGAGACCCAGTACTTC.

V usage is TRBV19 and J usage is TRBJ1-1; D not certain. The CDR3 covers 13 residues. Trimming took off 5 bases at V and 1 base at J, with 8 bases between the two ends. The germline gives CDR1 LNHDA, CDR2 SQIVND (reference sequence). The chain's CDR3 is CASSWRPNTEAFF. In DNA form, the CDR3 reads TGTGCCAGTAGTTGGAGACCGAACACTGAAGCTTTCTTT.

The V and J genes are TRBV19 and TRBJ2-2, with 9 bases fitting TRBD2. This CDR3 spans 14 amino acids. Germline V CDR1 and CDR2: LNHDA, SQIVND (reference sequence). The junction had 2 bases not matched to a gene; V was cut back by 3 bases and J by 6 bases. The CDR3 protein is CASSIKRGAGELFF. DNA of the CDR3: TGTGCCAGTAGTATTAAGCGGGGGGCCGGGGAGCTGTTTTTT.

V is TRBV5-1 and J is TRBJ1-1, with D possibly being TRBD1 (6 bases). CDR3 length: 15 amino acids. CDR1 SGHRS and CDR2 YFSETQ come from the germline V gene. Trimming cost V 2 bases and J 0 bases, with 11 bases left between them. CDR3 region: CASSFMTGLNTEAFF. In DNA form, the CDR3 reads TGCGCCAGCAGCTTCATGACAGGACTGAACACTGAAGCTTTCTTT.

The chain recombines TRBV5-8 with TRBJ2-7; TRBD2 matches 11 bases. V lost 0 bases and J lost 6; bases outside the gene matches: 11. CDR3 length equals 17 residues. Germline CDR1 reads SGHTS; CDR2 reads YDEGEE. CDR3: CASSLGQVRTSGSEQYF. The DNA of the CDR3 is TGTGCCAGCAGCTTGGGACAGGTTCGGACTAGCGGGTCCGAGCAGTACTTC.

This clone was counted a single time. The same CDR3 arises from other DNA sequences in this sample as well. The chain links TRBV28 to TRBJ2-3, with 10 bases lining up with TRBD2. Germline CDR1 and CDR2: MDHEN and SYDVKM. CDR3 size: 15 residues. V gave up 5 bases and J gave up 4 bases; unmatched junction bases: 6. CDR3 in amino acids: CASSELAGSADTQYF. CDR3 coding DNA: TGTGCCAGCAGTGAACTAGCGGGATCTGCAGATACGCAGTATTTT.

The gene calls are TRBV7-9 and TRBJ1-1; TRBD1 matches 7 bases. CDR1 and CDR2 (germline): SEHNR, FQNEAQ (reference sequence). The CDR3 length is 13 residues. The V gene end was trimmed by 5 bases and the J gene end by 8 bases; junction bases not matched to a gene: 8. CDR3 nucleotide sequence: TGTGCCAGCAGCCCACACGAACAGGGGGAAGCTTTCTTT. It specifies CASSPHEQGEAFF.

CDR3 in amino acids: CASSEFTGLNSGNTIYF. As DNA, the CDR3 is TGTGCCAGCTCAGAGTTCACAGGGCTCAACTCTGGAAACACCATATATTTT. J is TRBJ1-3 and V is TRBV18; possible D gene TRBD1, 6 bases. V was trimmed by 5 bases and J by 0 bases, leaving 17 bases between them. Germline V gives CDR1 KGHSH, CDR2 LQKENI. The CDR3 consists of 17 residues.

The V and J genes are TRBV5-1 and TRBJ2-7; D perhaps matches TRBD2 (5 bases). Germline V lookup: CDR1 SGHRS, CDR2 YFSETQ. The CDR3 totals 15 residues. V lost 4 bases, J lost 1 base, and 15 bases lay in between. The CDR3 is CASSPQGAGSYEQYF. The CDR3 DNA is TGCGCCAGCAGCCCTCAAGGTGCGGGTTCCTACGAGCAGTACTTC.

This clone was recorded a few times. In DNA, the CDR3 is TGTGCCAGCAGCCTGGGACAGGGGATCCAAGAGACCCAGTACTTC. Residues: CASSLGQGIQETQYF. The V gene is TRBV5-6, the J gene TRBJ2-5, with 10 bases identical to TRBD1. Germline V CDR1 and CDR2: SGHDT, YYEEEE. The V and J ends lost 4 bases and 1 base, in that order; junction bases with no gene match: 4. The CDR3 has 15 amino acids.

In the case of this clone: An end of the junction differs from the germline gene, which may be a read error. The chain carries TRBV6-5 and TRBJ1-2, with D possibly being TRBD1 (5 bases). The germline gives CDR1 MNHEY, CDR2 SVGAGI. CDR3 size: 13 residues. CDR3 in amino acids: CASSLTVTYGYTF. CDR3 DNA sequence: TGTGCTAGCAGTTTGACAGTCACATATGGCTACACCTTC.

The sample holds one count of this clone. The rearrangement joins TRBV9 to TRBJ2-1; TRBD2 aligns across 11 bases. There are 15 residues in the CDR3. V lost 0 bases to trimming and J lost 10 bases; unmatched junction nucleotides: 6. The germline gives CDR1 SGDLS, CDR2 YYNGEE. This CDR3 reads CASSVVSGGAGEQFF. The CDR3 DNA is TGTGCCAGCAGCGTAGTTAGCGGGGGGGCCGGGGAGCAGTTCTTC.

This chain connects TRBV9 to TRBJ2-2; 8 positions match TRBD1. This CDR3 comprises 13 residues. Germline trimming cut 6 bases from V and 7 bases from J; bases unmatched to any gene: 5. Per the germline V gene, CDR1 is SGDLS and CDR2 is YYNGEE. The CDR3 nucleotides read TGTGCCAGCATGCAGGGGGCGGTCGGGGAGCTGTTTTTT. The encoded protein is CASMQGAVGELFF.

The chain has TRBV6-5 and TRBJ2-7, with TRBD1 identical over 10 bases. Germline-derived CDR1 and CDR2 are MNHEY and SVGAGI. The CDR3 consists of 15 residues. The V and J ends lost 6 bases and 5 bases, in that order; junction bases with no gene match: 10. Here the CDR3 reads CASSAVGTGDDEQYF. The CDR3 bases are TGTGCCAGCAGCGCGGTCGGGACAGGGGACGACGAGCAGTACTTC.

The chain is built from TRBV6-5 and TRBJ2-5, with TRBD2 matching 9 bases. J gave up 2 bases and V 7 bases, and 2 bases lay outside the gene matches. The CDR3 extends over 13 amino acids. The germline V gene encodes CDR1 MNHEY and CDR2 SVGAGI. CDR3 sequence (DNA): TGTGCCAGCAAGCTAGCGGGGCAAGAGACCCAGTACTTC. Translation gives CASKLAGQETQYF.

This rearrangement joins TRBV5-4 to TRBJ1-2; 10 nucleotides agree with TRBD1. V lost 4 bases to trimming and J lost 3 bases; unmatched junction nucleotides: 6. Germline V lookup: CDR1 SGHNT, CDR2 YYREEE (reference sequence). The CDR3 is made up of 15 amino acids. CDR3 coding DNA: TGTGCCAGCAGCGGACGACAGGGGGCGGACTATGGCTACACCTTC. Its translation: CASSGRQGADYGYTF. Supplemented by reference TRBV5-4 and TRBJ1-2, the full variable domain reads ETGVTQSPTHLIKTRGQQVTLRCSSQSGHNTVSWYQQALGQGPQFIFQYYREEENGRGNFPPRFSGLQFPNYSSELNVNALELDDSALYLCASSGRQGADYGYTFGSGTRLTVV.

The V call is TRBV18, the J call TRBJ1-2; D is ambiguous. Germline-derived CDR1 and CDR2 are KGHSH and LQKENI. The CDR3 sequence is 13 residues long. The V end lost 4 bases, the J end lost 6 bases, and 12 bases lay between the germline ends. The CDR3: CASSLPNGNGYTF. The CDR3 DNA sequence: TGTGCCAGCTCACTGCCCAACGGGAATGGCTACACCTTC.

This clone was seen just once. For the CDR3, the DNA is TGCGCCAGCAGCCAAGAGGGACTAGCGGGAGGTGGGAATGAGCAGTTCTTC. Translated: CASSQEGLAGGGNEQFF. V gene TRBV4-1 combines with J gene TRBJ2-1, with 15 bases lining up with TRBD2. CDR3 length equals 17 residues. Germline values: CDR1 MGHRA, CDR2 YSYEKL. J gave up 7 bases and V 0 bases, and 4 bases lay outside the gene matches.

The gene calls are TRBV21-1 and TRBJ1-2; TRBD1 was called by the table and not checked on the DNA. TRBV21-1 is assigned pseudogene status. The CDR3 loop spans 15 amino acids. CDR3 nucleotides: TGTGCCAATCTAACTGGGGACAGGGTTTTCTATGGCTACACCTTC. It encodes CANLTGDRVFYGYTF.

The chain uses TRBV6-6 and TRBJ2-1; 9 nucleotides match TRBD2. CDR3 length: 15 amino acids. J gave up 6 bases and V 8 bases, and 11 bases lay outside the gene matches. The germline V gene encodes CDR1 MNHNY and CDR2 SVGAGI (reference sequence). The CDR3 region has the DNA TGTGCCAGCGTTCTAGCTGGCGGGGGGGTCAATGAGCAGTTCTTC. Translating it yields CASVLAGGGVNEQFF.

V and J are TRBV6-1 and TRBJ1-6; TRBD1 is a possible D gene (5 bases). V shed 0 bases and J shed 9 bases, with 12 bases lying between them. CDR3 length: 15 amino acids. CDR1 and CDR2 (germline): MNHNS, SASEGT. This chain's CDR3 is CASSEAGGGRSPLHF. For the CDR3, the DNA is TGTGCCAGCAGTGAAGCGGGGGGGGGTCGTTCACCCCTCCACTTT.